This entry is about one T cell receptor (beta chain). Its specificity is unknown. V gave up 5 bases and J gave up 4 bases; unmatched junction bases: 7. The CDR3 has 15 amino acids. CDR1 and CDR2 (germline): SGHVS, FQNEAQ. Healthy bone marrow donors supplied every sample. This sample was taken from a study of cytomegalovirus exposure and HLA in healthy donors. In the PCR, 60 Vbeta and 13 Jbeta primers were used. The table came from immunoSEQ multiplex PCR; TCRdb's copy has only in-frame clones and leaves some out. The sample comprises tens of thousands of clones, over 70% of which are singletons, and 1.2% rests with the top ten. Study-wide points: Later analysis reportedly placed an Asian-associated ancestry cluster below the approximately 730-donor mean in N-insertions. Diagnosis of cytomegalovirus status made by the classifier reportedly showed high specificity and sensitivity.

This TCR came from a girl aged 2 to 9 in good health and CMV-seropositive. V is TRBV7-8 and J is TRBJ2-3; 9 bases fit TRBD2. Sample: PBMCs. CDR3 coding DNA: TGTGCCAGCAGCCGGCTAGCGGGGCCCCCAGATACGCAGTATTTT. It is translated as CASSRLAGPPDTQYF.